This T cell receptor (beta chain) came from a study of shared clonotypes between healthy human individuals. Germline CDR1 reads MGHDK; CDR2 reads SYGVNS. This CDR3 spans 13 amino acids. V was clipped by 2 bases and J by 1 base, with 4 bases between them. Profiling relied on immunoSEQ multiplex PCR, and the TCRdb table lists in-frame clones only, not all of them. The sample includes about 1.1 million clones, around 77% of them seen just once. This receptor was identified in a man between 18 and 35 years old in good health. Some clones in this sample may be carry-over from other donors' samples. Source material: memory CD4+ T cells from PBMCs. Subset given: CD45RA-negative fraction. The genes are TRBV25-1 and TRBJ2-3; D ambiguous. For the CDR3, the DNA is TGTGCCAGCAGTGAACACGGCACAGATACGCAGTATTTT. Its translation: CASSEHGTDTQYF. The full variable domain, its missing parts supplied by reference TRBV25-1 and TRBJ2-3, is EADIYQTPRYLVIGTGKKITLECSQTMGHDKMYWYQQDPGMELHLIHYSYGVNSTEKGDLSSESTVSRIRTEHFPLTLESARPSHTSQYLCASSEHGTDTQYFGPGTRLTVL.